These 19 T cell receptor beta chains came from one sample sequenced in a study of T cell responses to AZD1222 COVID-19 vaccine. This table comes from immunoSEQ multiplex PCR, and its TCRdb copy is limited to in-frame clones, with some not included. This sample carries some 130,000 clones, approximately 92% of them seen once, and the ten largest clones take approximately 7%. Material: peripheral blood, obtained 28 days after the second AZD1222 dose. The origin of the receptors is an adult who received the AZD1222 COVID-19 vaccine.

V and J are TRBV11-3 and TRBJ2-2, with unresolved D. The V end lost 2 bases, the J end lost 2 bases, and 6 bases lay between the germline ends. The CDR3 runs 14 residues. Germline V lookup: CDR1 SGHNT, CDR2 YENEEA. The CDR3 DNA follows: TGTGCCAGCAGCTTAAGACCTAACACCGGGGAGCTGTTTTTT. It specifies CASSLRPNTGELFF.

This clone was detected only once. The chain links TRBV19 to TRBJ2-7, with 9 nucleotides matching TRBD1. This CDR3 is built from 14 residues. V shed 3 bases, J shed 3 bases, and the junction held 3 bases outside the gene matches. Germline V gene sequence: CDR1 LNHDA, CDR2 SQIVND (reference sequence). The CDR3: CASSIGTGLYEQYF. CDR3 DNA sequence: TGTGCCAGTAGTATCGGGACAGGGCTCTACGAGCAGTACTTC.

CDR3 nucleotides: TGTGCCAGCAGCTTAAACTTCTACGAGCAGTACTTC. Protein: CASSLNFYEQYF. The rearrangement links TRBV7-2 to TRBJ2-7, with D uncertain. The CDR3 length is 12 residues. V gave up 2 bases and J gave up 3 bases, with 5 bases separating them. Germline CDR1 SGHTA, CDR2 FQGNSA.

The chain has TRBV4-2 and TRBJ2-7, with 9 bases lining up with TRBD2. The CDR3 loop spans 20 amino acids. J lost 0 bases, V lost 0 bases, and 15 bases had no gene match. CDR1 and CDR2 (germline): LGHNA, YNFKEQ. This CDR3 is CASSQDRARGAGGPSYEQYF. Written as DNA, the CDR3 is TGTGCCAGCAGCCAAGACAGGGCCAGGGGAGCGGGGGGTCCCTCCTACGAGCAGTACTTC.

The chain is built from TRBV4-3 and TRBJ2-1, with 8 bases fitting TRBD1. Germline lookup yields CDR1 LGHNA and CDR2 YSLEER. This CDR3 is 16 amino acids long. V lost 1 base, J lost 4 bases, and 6 bases stayed unmatched. The CDR3 loop reads CASSQAPGGQYNEQFF. In DNA, the CDR3 is TGCGCCAGCAGCCAAGCTCCAGGGGGCCAATACAATGAGCAGTTCTTC.

The rearrangement uses TRBV6-4 and TRBJ1-1; D gene uncertain. The germline gives CDR1 MRHNA, CDR2 SNTAGT. The CDR3 runs to 11 residues. V gave up 6 bases and J gave up 3 bases, with 5 bases separating them. The CDR3 DNA sequence: TGTGCCAGCAGCTCATACACTGAAGCTTTCTTT. This codes for CASSSYTEAFF.

The chain has TRBV4-3 and TRBJ1-6, with D hard to call. V gave up 4 bases and J gave up 3 bases, with 13 bases separating them. The CDR3 is made up of 16 amino acids. Germline V gives CDR1 LGHNA, CDR2 YSLEER. CDR3 nucleotide sequence: TGCGCCAGCAGCCCGACGGAGGCGGACTATAATTCACCCCTCCACTTT. The encoded protein is CASSPTEADYNSPLHF.

The V and J genes are TRBV5-1 and TRBJ2-5; 13 nucleotides align to TRBD2. This CDR3 has 15 residues. After removal of 4 bases from V and 2 bases from J, the junction contained 2 bases not matched to a gene. Germline CDR1 is SGHRS and CDR2 is YFSETQ. The CDR3 here is CASSLTSGGQETQYF. The CDR3 DNA sequence: TGCGCCAGCAGCCTGACTAGCGGGGGGCAAGAGACCCAGTACTTC.

The chain couples TRBV3-1 (or the pseudogene TRBV3-2) to TRBJ1-4; 11 nucleotides agree with TRBD1. Germline V gene lookup returns CDR1 LGHDT and CDR2 YNNKEL (reference sequence). The CDR3 contains 16 residues. Trimming cost V 4 bases and J 3 bases; bases outside gene matches: 4. The CDR3 DNA follows: TGTGCCAGCAGCCTACGGGGACAGGGGGCTAATGAAAAACTGTTTTTT. Amino acids: CASSLRGQGANEKLFF.

Here the CDR3 reads CASSSPDRAWETQYF. The CDR3 DNA reads as TGTGCCAGCAGCTCCCCCGACAGGGCTTGGGAGACCCAGTACTTC. This chain links TRBV5-4 with TRBJ2-5, with 7 bases aligning to TRBD1. CDR1 SGHNT and CDR2 YYREEE come from the germline V gene (reference sequence). This CDR3 spans 15 amino acids. Trimming removed 3 bases from V and 5 bases from J; junction bases left unmatched: 10.

The chain recombines TRBV4-2 with TRBJ2-5; 8 bases match TRBD2. J gave up 5 bases and V 1 base, and 3 bases lay outside the gene matches. The CDR3 loop spans 14 amino acids. The germline V gene has CDR1 LGHNA and CDR2 YNFKEQ. CDR3 loop: CASSQGAGVETQYF. The CDR3 coding sequence is TGTGCCAGCAGCCAAGGAGCGGGGGTGGAGACCCAGTACTTC.

This clone was detected only once. This chain links TRBV13 with TRBJ2-7, with D perhaps matching TRBD1 (6 bases). The CDR3 spans 15 residues. The germline gives CDR1 PRHDT, CDR2 FYEKMQ (reference sequence). V dropped 0 bases and J dropped 3 bases, with 12 bases sitting between them. The CDR3 spells CASSLGATGFYEQYF. The CDR3 region has the DNA TGTGCCAGCAGCTTAGGGGCCACAGGGTTCTACGAGCAGTACTTC.

This sequence joins TRBV2 and TRBJ1-2; 8 bases align to TRBD1. The CDR3 is made up of 14 amino acids. Germline CDR1 SNHLY, CDR2 FYNNEI. The V and J ends lost 4 bases and 7 bases, in that order; junction bases with no gene match: 8. CDR3 sequence reads: CASSGVPGGGGYTF. As DNA, the CDR3 is TGTGCCAGCAGTGGGGTCCCAGGGGGCGGTGGCTACACCTTC.

V and J are TRBV4-1 and TRBJ2-3, with D uncertain. CDR3 length equals 14 residues. The V gene's germline CDR1 is MGHRA and CDR2 YSYEKL. Trimming removed 1 base at V and 5 bases at J, with 10 bases between. This chain's CDR3 is CASSQGSTQDTQYF. In DNA form, the CDR3 reads TGCGCCAGCAGCCAAGGTTCGACCCAAGATACGCAGTATTTT.

This CDR3 reads CASSQGRLRGEQFF. The CDR3 DNA is TGTGCCAGCAGCCAAGGACGACTGAGAGGTGAGCAGTTCTTC. This sequence joins TRBV3-1 (or the pseudogene TRBV3-2) and TRBJ2-1; no clear D gene. Per germline, CDR1 LGHDT and CDR2 YNNKEL (reference sequence). The CDR3 length is 14 residues. With 1 base removed from V and 9 bases from J, the gap between germline ends came to 13 bases.

V usage is TRBV6-5 and J usage is TRBJ1-2; 8 bases are a match to TRBD1. Germline V gives CDR1 MNHEY, CDR2 SVGAGI. The CDR3 contains 15 residues. V was pared by 6 bases and J by 4 bases, with 10 bases of the junction left unmatched. The CDR3 DNA is TGTGCCAGCAGGAAAAAGACAGGGGATTTCTATGGCTACACCTTC. Amino acid sequence: CASRKKTGDFYGYTF.

This chain connects TRBV6-1 to TRBJ2-5, with TRBD2 as a possible D gene (5 bases). The V end was cut by 2 bases, the J end by 7 bases, with 26 bases between. Per germline, CDR1 MNHNS and CDR2 SASEGT. CDR3 length: 18 amino acids. CDR3 sequence: CASSERDPFATPPGTQYF. CDR3 coding DNA: TGTGCCAGCAGTGAACGGGATCCGTTCGCCACCCCGCCGGGGACCCAGTACTTC.

V and J are TRBV6-5 and TRBJ1-2; 8 bases fit TRBD1. This CDR3 comprises 15 residues. In germline, CDR1 is MNHEY, CDR2 SVGAGI. V gave up 6 bases and J gave up 2 bases; unmatched junction bases: 8. The CDR3 DNA sequence: TGTGCCAGCAGCCCCGCCGGACAGGGAAACTATGGCTACACCTTC. Translated, it gives CASSPAGQGNYGYTF.

The CDR3 protein is CASRGVRQQYF. The CDR3 DNA reads as TGTGCCAGCAGAGGGGTTCGGCAGCAGTACTTC. V usage is TRBV6-5 and J usage is TRBJ2-7; TRBD1 is a possible D gene (5 bases). Per germline, CDR1 MNHEY and CDR2 SVGAGI. The CDR3 is 11 residues long. Trimming pared 6 bases from V and 8 bases from J, leaving 11 bases between.